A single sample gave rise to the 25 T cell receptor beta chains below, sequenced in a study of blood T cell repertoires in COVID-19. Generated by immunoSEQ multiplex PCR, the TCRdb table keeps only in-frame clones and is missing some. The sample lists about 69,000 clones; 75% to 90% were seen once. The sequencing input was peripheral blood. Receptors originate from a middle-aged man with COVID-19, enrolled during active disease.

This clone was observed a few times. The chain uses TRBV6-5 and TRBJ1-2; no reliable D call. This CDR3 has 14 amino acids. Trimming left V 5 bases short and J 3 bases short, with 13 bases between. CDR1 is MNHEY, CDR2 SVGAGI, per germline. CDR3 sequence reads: CASSTQPGDYGYTF. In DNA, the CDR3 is TGTGCCAGCAGTACCCAGCCCGGGGACTATGGCTACACCTTC.

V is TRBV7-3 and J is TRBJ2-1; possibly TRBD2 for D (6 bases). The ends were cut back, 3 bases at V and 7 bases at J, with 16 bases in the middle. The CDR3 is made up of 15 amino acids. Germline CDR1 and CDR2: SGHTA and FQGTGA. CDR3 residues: CASSLIGDRGNEQFF. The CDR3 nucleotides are TGTGCCAGCAGCTTGATCGGGGACCGGGGGAATGAGCAGTTCTTC.

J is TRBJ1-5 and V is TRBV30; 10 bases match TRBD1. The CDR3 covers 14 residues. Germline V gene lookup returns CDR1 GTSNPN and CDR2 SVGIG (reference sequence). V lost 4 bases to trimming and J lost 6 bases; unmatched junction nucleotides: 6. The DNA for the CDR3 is TGTGCCTGGAAAGGGACAGGGGATAGTCAGCCCCAGCATTTT. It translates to CAWKGTGDSQPQHF.

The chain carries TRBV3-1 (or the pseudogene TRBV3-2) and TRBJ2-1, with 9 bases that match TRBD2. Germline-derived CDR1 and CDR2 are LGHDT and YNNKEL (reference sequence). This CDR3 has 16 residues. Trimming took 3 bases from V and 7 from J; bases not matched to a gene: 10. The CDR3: CASSHGSGGNSNEQFF. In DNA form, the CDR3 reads TGTGCCAGCAGCCACGGTAGCGGGGGTAATAGTAATGAGCAGTTCTTC.

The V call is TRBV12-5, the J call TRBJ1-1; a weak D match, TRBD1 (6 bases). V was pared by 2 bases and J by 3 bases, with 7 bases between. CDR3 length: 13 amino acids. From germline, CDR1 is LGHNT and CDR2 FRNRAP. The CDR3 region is CASGLNRDTEAFF. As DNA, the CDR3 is TGTGCTAGTGGTTTGAACAGGGACACTGAAGCTTTCTTT. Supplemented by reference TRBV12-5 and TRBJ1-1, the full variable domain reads DARVTQTPRHKVTEMGQEVTMRCQPILGHNTVFWYRQTMMQGLELLAYFRNRAPLDDSGMPKDRFSAEMPDATLATLKIQPSEPRDSAVYFCASGLNRDTEAFFGQGTRLTVV.

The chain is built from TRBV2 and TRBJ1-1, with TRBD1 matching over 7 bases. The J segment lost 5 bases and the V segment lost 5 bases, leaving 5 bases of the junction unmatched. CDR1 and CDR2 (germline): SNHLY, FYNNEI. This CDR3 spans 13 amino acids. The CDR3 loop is CASSQQGLTEAFF. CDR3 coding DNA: TGTGCCAGCAGTCAACAGGGGTTGACTGAAGCTTTCTTT.

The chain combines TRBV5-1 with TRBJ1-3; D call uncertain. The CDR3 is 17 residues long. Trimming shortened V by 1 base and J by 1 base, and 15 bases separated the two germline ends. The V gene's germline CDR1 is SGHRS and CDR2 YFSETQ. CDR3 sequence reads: CASSLFSSGRSGNTIYF. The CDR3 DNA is TGCGCCAGCAGCTTGTTCTCGAGCGGGAGATCTGGAAACACCATATATTTT.

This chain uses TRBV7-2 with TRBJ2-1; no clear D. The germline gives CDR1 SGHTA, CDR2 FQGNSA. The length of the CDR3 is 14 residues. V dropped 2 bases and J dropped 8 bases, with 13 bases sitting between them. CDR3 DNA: TGTGCCAGCAGCTTACGGGTCGGTGGTGATGAGCAGTTCTTC. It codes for CASSLRVGGDEQFF. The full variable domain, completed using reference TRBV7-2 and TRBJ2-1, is GAGVSQSPSNKVTEKGKDVELRCDPISGHTALYWYRQSLGQGLEFLIYFQGNSAPDKSGLPSDRFSAERTGGSVSTLTIQRTQQEDSAVYLCASSLRVGGDEQFFGPGTRLTVL.

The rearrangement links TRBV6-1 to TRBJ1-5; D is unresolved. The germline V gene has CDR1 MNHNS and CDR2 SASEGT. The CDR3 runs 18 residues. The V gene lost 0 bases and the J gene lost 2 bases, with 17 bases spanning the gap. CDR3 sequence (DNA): TGTGCCAGCAGTGAAGCGCGAGGAAGGGTGAGGGGCAATCAGCCCCAGCATTTT. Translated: CASSEARGRVRGNQPQHF.

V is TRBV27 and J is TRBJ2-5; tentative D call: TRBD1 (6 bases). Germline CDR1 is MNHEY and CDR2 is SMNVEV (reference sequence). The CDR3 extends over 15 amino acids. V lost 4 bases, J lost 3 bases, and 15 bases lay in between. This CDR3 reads CASSSTGGGEETQYF. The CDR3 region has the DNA TGTGCCAGCAGTTCGACAGGAGGTGGGGAAGAGACCCAGTACTTC.

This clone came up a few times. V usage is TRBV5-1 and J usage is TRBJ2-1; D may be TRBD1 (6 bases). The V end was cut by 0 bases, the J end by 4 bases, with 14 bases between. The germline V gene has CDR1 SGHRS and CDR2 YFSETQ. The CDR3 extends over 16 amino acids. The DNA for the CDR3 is TGCGCCAGCAGCTTGGCCCCAGGGGATTTTTACAATGAGCAGTTCTTC. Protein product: CASSLAPGDFYNEQFF.

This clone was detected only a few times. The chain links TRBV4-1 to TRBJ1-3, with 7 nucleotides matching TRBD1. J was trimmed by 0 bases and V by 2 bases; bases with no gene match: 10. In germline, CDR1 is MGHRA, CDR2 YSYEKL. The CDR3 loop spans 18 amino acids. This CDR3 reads CASSQFPGTAYSGNTIYF. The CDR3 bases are TGCGCCAGCAGCCAATTTCCCGGGACAGCCTACTCTGGAAACACCATATATTTT.

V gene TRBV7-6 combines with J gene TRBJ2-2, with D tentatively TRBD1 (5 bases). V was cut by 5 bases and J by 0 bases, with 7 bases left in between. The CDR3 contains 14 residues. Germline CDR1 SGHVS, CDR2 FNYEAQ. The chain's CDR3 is CASSQGPNTGELFF. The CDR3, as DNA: TGTGCCAGCAGCCAGGGTCCGAACACCGGGGAGCTGTTTTTT.

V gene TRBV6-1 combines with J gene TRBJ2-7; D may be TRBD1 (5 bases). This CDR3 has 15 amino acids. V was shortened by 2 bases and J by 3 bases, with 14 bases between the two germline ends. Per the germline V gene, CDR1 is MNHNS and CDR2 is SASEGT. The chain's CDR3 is CASSESEGAYYEQYF. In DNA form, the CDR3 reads TGTGCCAGCAGTGAAAGTGAAGGGGCCTACTACGAGCAGTACTTC.

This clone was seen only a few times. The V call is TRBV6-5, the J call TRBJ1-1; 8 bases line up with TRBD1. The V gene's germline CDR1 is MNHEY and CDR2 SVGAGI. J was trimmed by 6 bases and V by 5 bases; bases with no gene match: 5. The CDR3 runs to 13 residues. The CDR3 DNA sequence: TGTGCCAGCAGTCGGAAACAGGGGGCTGAAGCTTTCTTT. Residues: CASSRKQGAEAFF.

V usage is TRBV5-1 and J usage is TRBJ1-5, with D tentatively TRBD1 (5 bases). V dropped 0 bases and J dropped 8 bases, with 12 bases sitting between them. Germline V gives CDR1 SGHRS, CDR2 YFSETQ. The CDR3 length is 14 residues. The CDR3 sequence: CASSLVPGREPQHF. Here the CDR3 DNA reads TGCGCCAGCAGCTTGGTACCGGGCAGGGAGCCCCAGCATTTT. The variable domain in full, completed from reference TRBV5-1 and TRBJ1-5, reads KAGVTQTPRYLIKTRGQQVTLSCSPISGHRSVSWYQQTPGQGLQFLFEYFSETQRNKGNFPGRFSGRQFSNSRSEMNVSTLELGDSALYLCASSLVPGREPQHFGDGTRLSIL.

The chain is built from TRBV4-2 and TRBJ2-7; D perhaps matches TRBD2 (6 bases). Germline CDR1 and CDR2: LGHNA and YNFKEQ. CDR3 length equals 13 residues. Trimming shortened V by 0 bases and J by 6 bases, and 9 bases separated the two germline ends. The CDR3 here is CASSQDLAREQYF. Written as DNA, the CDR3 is TGTGCCAGCAGCCAAGATCTAGCGCGCGAGCAGTACTTC.

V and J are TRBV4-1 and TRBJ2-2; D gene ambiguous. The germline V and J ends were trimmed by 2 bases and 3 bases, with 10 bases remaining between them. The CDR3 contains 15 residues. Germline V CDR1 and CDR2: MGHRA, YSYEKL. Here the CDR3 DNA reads TGCGCCAGCAGCCAAAGAACGCAGGACACCGGGGAGCTGTTTTTT. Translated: CASSQRTQDTGELFF.

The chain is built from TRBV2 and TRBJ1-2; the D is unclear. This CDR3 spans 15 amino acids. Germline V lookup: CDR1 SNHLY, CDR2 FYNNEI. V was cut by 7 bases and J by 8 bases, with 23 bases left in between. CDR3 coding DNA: TGTGCCAGCACCCGAGAACAGACGGACTCTTTAGGCTACACCTTC. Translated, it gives CASTREQTDSLGYTF.

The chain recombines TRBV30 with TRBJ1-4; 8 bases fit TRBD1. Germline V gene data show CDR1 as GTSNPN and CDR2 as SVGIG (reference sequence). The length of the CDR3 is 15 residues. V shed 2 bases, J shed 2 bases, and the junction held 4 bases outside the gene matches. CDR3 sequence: CAWSTQGATNEKLFF. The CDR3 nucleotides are TGTGCCTGGAGTACCCAGGGGGCCACTAATGAAAAACTGTTTTTT. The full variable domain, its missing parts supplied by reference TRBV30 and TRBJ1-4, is SQTIHQWPATLVQPVGSPLSLECTVEGTSNPNLYWYRQAAGRGLQLLFYSVGIGQISSEVPQNLSASRPQDRQFILSSKKLLLSDSGFYLCAWSTQGATNEKLFFGSGTQLSVL.

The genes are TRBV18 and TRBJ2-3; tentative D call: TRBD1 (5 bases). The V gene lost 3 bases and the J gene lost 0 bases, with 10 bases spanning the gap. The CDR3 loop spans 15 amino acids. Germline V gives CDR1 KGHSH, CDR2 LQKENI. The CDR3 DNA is TGTGCCAGCTCACCGACAGACTCTAGCACAGATACGCAGTATTTT. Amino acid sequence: CASSPTDSSTDTQYF.

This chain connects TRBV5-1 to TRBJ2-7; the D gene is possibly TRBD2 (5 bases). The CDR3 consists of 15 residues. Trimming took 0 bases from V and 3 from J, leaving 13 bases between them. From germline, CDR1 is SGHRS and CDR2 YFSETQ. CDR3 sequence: CASSLVNPGGYEQYF. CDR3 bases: TGCGCCAGCAGCTTGGTCAACCCAGGAGGCTACGAGCAGTACTTC. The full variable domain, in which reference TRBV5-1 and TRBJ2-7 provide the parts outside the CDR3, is KAGVTQTPRYLIKTRGQQVTLSCSPISGHRSVSWYQQTPGQGLQFLFEYFSETQRNKGNFPGRFSGRQFSNSRSEMNVSTLELGDSALYLCASSLVNPGGYEQYFGPGTRLTVT.

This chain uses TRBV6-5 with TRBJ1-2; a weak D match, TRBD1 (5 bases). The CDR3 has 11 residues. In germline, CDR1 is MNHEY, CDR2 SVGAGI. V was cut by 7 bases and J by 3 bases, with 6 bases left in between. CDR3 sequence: CASIRDYGYTF. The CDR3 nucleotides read TGTGCCAGCATCAGGGACTATGGCTACACCTTC.

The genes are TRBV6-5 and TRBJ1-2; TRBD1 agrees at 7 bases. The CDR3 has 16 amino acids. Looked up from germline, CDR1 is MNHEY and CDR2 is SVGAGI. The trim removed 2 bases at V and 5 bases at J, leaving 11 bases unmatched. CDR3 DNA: TGTGCCAGCAGTTACCCGGGGACAGATCTGATATATGGCTACACCTTC. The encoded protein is CASSYPGTDLIYGYTF.

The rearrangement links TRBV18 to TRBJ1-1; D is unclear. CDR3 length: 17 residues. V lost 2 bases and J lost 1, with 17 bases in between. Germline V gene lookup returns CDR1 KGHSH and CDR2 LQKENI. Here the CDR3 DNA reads TGTGCCAGCTCACCAACGGGTTCGGAGAGCTCGAACACTGAAGCTTTCTTT. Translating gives CASSPTGSESSNTEAFF.